Sequencing of this T cell receptor beta chain was carried out in a study of cytomegalovirus exposure and HLA in healthy donors. General study results and limits: V- and J-gene trimming in TCR beta was tied to a missense DCLRE1C variant by an analysis performed later. A later analysis showed HLA-associated TCR beta chains outstripping equally common others in clonal expansion.

PCR used 60 Vbeta primers and 13 Jbeta primers. Method: immunoSEQ multiplex PCR; TCRdb's copy keeps in-frame clones and lacks some. The table has roughly 150,000 clones, around 85% seen once. Concerning this clone itself: Its antigen is as yet unknown.

CDR3 length equals 14 residues. V shed 5 bases and J shed 0 bases, with 10 bases lying between them. CDR1 and CDR2 (germline): SGHTA, FQGNSA. The V and J genes are TRBV7-2 and TRBJ1-1; D unclear. The TCR sequence derives from a female donor in good health and CMV-seronegative. The sequenced sample consisted of PBMCs. CDR3 loop: CASSPAQLNTEAFF. In DNA form, the CDR3 reads TGTGCCAGCAGCCCCGCACAGTTGAACACTGAAGCTTTCTTT.